This TCR beta chain is drawn from a study of regulatory T cells in long-lasting Graves disease. The overall study: Treatment with antithyroid drugs for over 5 years, together with positive TSH receptor antibodies, meant persistent Graves' disease. Findings and caveats of the study: TRBV28, TRBJ1-2 and TRBJ2-5 were segments that persistent disease favored.

Time point specified: persistent/refractory GD, antithyroid drugs over 5 years with positive TRAb. RNA extracted from PBMCs served as the sequencing template. The source of the patients was an endocrinology department in Xi'an, China. This clonotype was recorded many times. The antigen is undetermined. Arm-PCR of CDR3 regions and iRepertoire HTBI primers were the basis on which TCR beta libraries were built. Original processing methods: The samples yielded about 63 TRBV and some 15 TRBJ segments. TCRdb called the multiplex PCR reads again in MiXCR, with one record for every CDR3 protein. These V and J calls derive from TCRdb rather than the authors' analysis. The profile shows fewer than 450,000 distinct CDR3 sequences, 23% of them singletons. Germline V lookup: CDR1 MNHNS, CDR2 SASEGT. V was shortened by 8 bases and J by 1 base, with 14 bases between the two germline ends. The CDR3 has 14 residues.

Source: peripheral blood mononuclear cells (PBMCs), taken when the disease was refractory, from a patient treated with antithyroid drugs. The chain employs TRBV6-1 and TRBJ1-1; tentatively, D is TRBD1 (6 bases). The TCR sequence derives from a female donor with Graves disease. Here the CDR3 reads CASRYRAGNTEAFF. The CDR3 DNA reads TGTGCCAGCCGATACAGGGCGGGGAACACTGAAGCTTTCTTT.